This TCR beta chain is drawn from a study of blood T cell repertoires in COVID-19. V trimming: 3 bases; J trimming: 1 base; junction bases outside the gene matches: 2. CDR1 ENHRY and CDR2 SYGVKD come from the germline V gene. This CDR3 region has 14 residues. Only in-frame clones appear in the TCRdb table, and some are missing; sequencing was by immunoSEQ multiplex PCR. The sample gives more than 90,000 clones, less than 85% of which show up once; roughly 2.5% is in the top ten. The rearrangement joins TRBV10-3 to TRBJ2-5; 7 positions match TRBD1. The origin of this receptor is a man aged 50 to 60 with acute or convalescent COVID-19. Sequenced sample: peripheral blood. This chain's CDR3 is CAISDSGGQETQYF. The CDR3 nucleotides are TGTGCCATCAGTGACTCAGGGGGCCAAGAGACCCAGTACTTC.